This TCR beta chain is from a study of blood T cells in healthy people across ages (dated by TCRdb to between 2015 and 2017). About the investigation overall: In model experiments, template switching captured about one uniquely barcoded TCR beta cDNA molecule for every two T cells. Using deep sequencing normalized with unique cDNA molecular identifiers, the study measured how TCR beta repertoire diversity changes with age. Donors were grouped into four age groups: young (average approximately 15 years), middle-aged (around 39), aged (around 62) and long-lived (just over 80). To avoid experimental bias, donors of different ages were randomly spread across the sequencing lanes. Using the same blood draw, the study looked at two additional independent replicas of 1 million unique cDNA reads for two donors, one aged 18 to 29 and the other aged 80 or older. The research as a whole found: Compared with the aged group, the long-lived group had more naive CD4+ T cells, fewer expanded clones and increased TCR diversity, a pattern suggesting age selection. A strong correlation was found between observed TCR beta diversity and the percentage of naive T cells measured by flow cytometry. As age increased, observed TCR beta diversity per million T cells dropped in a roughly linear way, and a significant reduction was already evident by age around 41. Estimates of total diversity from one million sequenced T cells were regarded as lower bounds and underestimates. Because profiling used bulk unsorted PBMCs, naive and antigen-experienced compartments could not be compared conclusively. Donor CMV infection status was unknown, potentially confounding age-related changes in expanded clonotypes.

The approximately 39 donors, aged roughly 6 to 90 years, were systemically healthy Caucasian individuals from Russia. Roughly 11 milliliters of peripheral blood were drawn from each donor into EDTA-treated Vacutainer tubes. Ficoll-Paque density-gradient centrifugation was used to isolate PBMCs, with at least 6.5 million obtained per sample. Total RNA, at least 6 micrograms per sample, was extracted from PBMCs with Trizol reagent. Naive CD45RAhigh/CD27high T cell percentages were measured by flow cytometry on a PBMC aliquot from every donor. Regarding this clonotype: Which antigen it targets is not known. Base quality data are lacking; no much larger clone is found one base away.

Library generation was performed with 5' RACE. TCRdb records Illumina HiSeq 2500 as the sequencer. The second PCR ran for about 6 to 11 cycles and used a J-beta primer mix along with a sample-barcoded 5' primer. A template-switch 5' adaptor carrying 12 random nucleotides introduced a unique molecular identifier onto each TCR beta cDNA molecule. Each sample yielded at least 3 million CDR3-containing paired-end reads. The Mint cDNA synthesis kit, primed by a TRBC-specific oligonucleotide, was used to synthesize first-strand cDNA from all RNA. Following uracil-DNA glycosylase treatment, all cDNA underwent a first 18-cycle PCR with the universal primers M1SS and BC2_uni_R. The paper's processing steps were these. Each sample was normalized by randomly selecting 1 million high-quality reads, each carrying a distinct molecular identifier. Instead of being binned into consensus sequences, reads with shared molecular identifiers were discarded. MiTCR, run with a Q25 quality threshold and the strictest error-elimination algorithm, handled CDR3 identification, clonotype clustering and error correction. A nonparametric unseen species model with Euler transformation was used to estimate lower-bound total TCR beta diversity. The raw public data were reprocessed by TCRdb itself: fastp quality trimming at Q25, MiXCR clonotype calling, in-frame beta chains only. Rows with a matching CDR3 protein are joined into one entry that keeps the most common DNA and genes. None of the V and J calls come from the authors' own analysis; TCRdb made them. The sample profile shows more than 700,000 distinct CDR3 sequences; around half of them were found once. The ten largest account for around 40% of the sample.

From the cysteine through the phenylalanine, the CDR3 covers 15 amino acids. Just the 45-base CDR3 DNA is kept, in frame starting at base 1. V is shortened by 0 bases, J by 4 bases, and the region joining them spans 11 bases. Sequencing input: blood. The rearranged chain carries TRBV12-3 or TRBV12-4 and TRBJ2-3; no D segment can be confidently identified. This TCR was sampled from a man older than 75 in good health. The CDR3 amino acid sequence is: CASSLASSRADTQYF. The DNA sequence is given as TGTGCCAGCAGTTTAGCCTCTTCACGGGCAGATACGCAGTATTTT.